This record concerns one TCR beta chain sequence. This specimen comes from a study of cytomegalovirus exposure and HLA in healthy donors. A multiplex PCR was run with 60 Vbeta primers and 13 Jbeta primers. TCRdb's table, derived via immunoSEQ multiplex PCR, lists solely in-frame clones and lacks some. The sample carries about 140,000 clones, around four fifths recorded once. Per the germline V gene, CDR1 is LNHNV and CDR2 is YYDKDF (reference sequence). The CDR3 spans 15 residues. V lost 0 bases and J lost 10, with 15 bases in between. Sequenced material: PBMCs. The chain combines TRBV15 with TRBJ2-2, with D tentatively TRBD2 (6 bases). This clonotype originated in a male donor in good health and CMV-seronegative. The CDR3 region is CATSRDRASVEELFF. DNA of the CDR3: TGTGCCACCAGCAGAGATAGGGCTAGCGTGGAGGAGCTGTTTTTT. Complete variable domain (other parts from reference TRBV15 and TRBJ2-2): DAMVIQNPRYQVTQFGKPVTLSCSQTLNHNVMYWYQQKSSQAPKLLFHYYDKDFNNEADTPDNFQSRRPNTSFCFLDIRSPGLGDTAMYLCATSRDRASVEELFFGEGSRLTVL.